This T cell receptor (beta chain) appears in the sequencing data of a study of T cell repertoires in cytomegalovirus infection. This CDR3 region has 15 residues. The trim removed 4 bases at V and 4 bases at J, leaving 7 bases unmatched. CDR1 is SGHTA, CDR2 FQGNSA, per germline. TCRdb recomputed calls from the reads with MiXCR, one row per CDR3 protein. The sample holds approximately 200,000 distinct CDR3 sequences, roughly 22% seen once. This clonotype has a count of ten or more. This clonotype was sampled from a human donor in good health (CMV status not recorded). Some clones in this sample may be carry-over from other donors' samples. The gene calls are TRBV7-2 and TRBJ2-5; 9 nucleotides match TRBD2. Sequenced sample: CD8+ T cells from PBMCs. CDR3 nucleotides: TGTGCCAGCAGCTCCGTAGCGGGGGTCCCAGAGACCCAGTACTTC. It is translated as CASSSVAGVPETQYF.